This TCR beta chain derives from a study of B cell selection in AIRE deficiency. Study-level points and caveats: AIRE-deficient Tconv and Treg repertoires matched healthy donors in TCRBV, CDR3 length, diversity. Of some 3,300 shared Treg TCRbeta sequences, roughly 33% were healthy-only, around 10% patient-only. About 31% of healthy-shared Treg TCRbeta sequences appeared in patient Tconv cells. Shared Treg sequences had shorter CDR3s, biased toward rearrangements with few non-templated insertions.

Sorting defined conventional CD4 T cells as CD4+CD127+. The CDR3 spans 17 residues. Germline V CDR1 and CDR2: SGHAT, FQNNGV. Trimming shortened V by 1 base and J by 0 bases, and 16 bases separated the two germline ends. Points on this clone: Its antigen remains unknown.

The repertoire was sequenced with immunoSEQ multiplex PCR; TCRdb's copy has only in-frame clones and lacks some. The sample has 25,000 or so clones; roughly 98% are singletons. The sequence derives from a human donor with AIRE deficiency. Sequencing was done on a sample of conventional CD4+ T cells sorted from PBMCs. The chain is built from TRBV11-2 and TRBJ2-7; D may be TRBD1 (7 bases). CDR3 amino acids: CASSLGGTAAFSYEQYF. CDR3 in DNA: TGTGCCAGCAGCTTAGGCGGGACAGCGGCTTTCTCCTACGAGCAGTACTTC.